This T cell receptor (beta chain) was observed in a study of T cell changes during pregnancy in multiple sclerosis. Germline V gene sequence: CDR1 SEHNR, CDR2 FQNEAQ (reference sequence). Trimming stripped 10 bases from V and 2 bases from J, with 17 bases between. This CDR3 comprises 14 residues. Here immunoSEQ multiplex PCR was the method, and the copy in TCRdb shows in-frame clones only, minus some. The table has roughly 100,000 clones, around 90% seen once. The chain joins TRBV7-9 to TRBJ2-5; D uncertain. Sample: peripheral blood, taken before pregnancy. The sequence was obtained from a female donor with multiple sclerosis, enrolled in a pregnancy study. The CDR3 loop reads CATRKGDPQETQYF. CDR3 bases: TGTGCCACCCGCAAAGGAGACCCTCAAGAGACCCAGTACTTC.